This T cell receptor (beta chain) emerged from a study of spatial heterogeneity in lung cancer. Study outcomes and limitations: Intratumoral expanded alpha and beta TCR counts were found to track tumor mutation counts.

Points on this clonotype: The antigen remains unidentified. Because this beta chain is a stray read in a library intended to capture alpha chains, its abundance should not be given much weight.

Trimming took 2 bases from V and 6 from J, leaving 6 bases between them. This CDR3 is 12 amino acids long. Germline V CDR1 and CDR2: SGHTA, FQGNSA. As for time point: sample taken at primary tumor resection. From the 5' RACE reads, TCRdb called clonotypes with MiXCR, one entry per CDR3 protein. The table shows about 6,900 distinct CDR3 sequences, with about 12% occurring only once. Sequencing used lung tumor tissue, obtained at surgery. This TCR was recovered from a male donor with early-stage non-small cell lung cancer. V and J are TRBV7-2 and TRBJ2-3; no firm D call. CDR3 in DNA: TGTGCCAGCAGCTTAAACGGCGATACGCAGTATTTT. Residues: CASSLNGDTQYF.